These 29 T cell receptor beta chains share one sample of origin, sequenced in a study of control samples from healthy donors and cancer patients. Using immunoSEQ multiplex PCR, the repertoire was profiled, and TCRdb retains in-frame clones only, with some absent. The sample records 140,000 or so clones, more than 90% being singletons. Sequencing input: blood. The source of these receptors is a young man in good health.

This chain connects TRBV9 to TRBJ2-1; D is unresolved. The CDR3 has 10 residues. The germline V gene has CDR1 SGDLS and CDR2 YYNGEE. Trimming cost V 3 bases and J 8 bases, with 3 bases left between them. This chain's CDR3 is CASSGDEQFF. CDR3 coding DNA: TGTGCCAGCAGCGGCGATGAGCAGTTCTTC.

J is TRBJ1-1 and V is TRBV27, with unresolved D. This CDR3 has 14 amino acids. Trimming stripped 4 bases from V and 0 bases from J, with 9 bases between. CDR1 is MNHEY and CDR2 is SMNVEV in the germline V gene (reference sequence). DNA for the CDR3: TGTGCCAGCAGTTCACGCCAGATGAACACTGAAGCTTTCTTT. Encoded protein: CASSSRQMNTEAFF.

The genes are TRBV27 and TRBJ2-3, with D hard to call. V was cut by 4 bases and J by 7 bases, with 6 bases left in between. From germline, CDR1 is MNHEY and CDR2 SMNVEV (reference sequence). CDR3 length: 11 amino acids. CDR3 protein: CASSSSNTQYF. The DNA for the CDR3 is TGTGCCAGCAGTTCCTCAAATACGCAGTATTTT.

CDR3: CASSQDSNQPQHF. The DNA of the CDR3 is TGTGCCAGCAGTCAGGATAGCAATCAGCCCCAGCATTTT. The chain joins TRBV2 to TRBJ1-5, with D unresolved. Germline V gene lookup returns CDR1 SNHLY and CDR2 FYNNEI. V shed 5 bases and J shed 0 bases, with 5 bases lying between them. This CDR3 contains 13 residues.

The chain is built from TRBV12-2 and TRBJ2-3; the table's D call, TRBD1, has no DNA check behind it. TRBV12-2 is assigned pseudogene status. The CDR3 sequence is 17 residues long. CDR3 amino acids: CASRPHLTGGATDTQYF. CDR3 DNA sequence: TGTGCAAGTCGCCCACATCTCACAGGGGGCGCCACAGATACGCAGTATTTT.

V and J are TRBV18 and TRBJ1-1; possibly TRBD1 for D (6 bases). From germline, CDR1 is KGHSH and CDR2 LQKENI. CDR3 size: 14 residues. The V end was cut by 2 bases, the J end by 6 bases, with 13 bases between. The chain's CDR3 is CASSPTQGGAEAFF. The CDR3, as DNA: TGTGCCAGCTCACCAACACAGGGCGGGGCTGAAGCTTTCTTT.

The CDR3 DNA reads as TGTGCCAGCACCGGAGGGTCGGCGGGAAACACCATATATTTT. This encodes CASTGGSAGNTIYF. The gene calls are TRBV2 and TRBJ1-3, with D unclear. Germline-derived CDR1 and CDR2 are SNHLY and FYNNEI. The germline V and J ends were trimmed by 7 bases and 4 bases, with 14 bases remaining between them. The CDR3 loop spans 14 amino acids.

The chain joins TRBV5-1 to TRBJ2-5; 7 bases are shared with TRBD1. The germline gives CDR1 SGHRS, CDR2 YFSETQ. V dropped 4 bases and J dropped 7; count of bases not matched to a gene: 7. The CDR3 sequence is 13 residues long. The CDR3 bases are TGCGCCAGCAGCCCCGACAGGGTTGGGACCCAGTACTTC. It specifies CASSPDRVGTQYF.

This clone was counted only a few times. This chain connects TRBV7-6 to TRBJ2-3; 7 nucleotides match TRBD2. This CDR3 is built from 15 residues. Germline V lookup: CDR1 SGHVS, CDR2 FNYEAQ. J was trimmed by 0 bases and V by 1 base; bases with no gene match: 1. Here the CDR3 DNA reads TGTGCCAGCAGCTTAGGACTAGCTAGCACAGATACGCAGTATTTT. As protein: CASSLGLASTDTQYF.

The chain recombines TRBV3-1 (or the pseudogene TRBV3-2) with TRBJ1-1; D is perhaps TRBD1 (5 bases). Germline V CDR1 and CDR2: LGHDT, YNNKEL (reference sequence). Trimming took off 1 base at V and 4 bases at J, with 10 bases between the two ends. The CDR3 spans 14 residues. CDR3 sequence: CASSQAGGSTEAFF. CDR3 nucleotides: TGTGCCAGCAGCCAAGCGGGGGGATCCACTGAAGCTTTCTTT.

This clone was observed a single time. The V gene is TRBV9, the J gene TRBJ1-2; D uncertain. The CDR3 totals 13 residues. Trimming took off 2 bases at V and 4 bases at J, with 9 bases between the two ends. CDR1 is SGDLS, CDR2 YYNGEE, per germline. Here the CDR3 DNA reads TGTGCCAGCAGCGTTGACCAGACCTATGGCTACACCTTC. Protein sequence: CASSVDQTYGYTF.

This chain connects TRBV27 to TRBJ1-1, with D hard to call. CDR3 size: 16 residues. V shed 4 bases and J shed 4 bases, with 19 bases lying between them. Germline CDR1 MNHEY, CDR2 SMNVEV (reference sequence). The CDR3 loop reads CASSSAGPLSVTEAFF. The CDR3, as DNA: TGTGCCAGCAGTTCCGCGGGTCCCCTCTCGGTCACTGAAGCTTTCTTT.

The chain links TRBV7-2 to TRBJ1-1; tentative D call: TRBD1 (6 bases). Germline values: CDR1 SGHTA, CDR2 FQGNSA. This CDR3 is built from 19 residues. The V end lost 0 bases, the J end lost 1 base, and 21 bases lay between the germline ends. This CDR3 is CASSLASFRLGRGNTEAFF. The CDR3 region has the DNA TGTGCCAGCAGCTTAGCTAGTTTTAGGTTGGGCAGGGGGAACACTGAAGCTTTCTTT.

This chain uses TRBV28 with TRBJ1-5; D not certain. Between the trimmed V and J ends, which lost 2 bases and 4 bases, there was a span of 3 bases. Germline CDR1 reads MDHEN; CDR2 reads SYDVKM. This CDR3 is 12 amino acids long. The CDR3 DNA reads TGTGCCAGCAGTTTAATTAATCAGCCCCAGCATTTT. It codes for CASSLINQPQHF. Full variable domain (rest looked up from reference TRBV28 and TRBJ1-5): DVKVTQSSRYLVKRTGEKVFLECVQDMDHENMFWYRQDPGLGLRLIYFSYDVKMKEKGDIPEGYSVSREKKERFSLILESASTNQTSMYLCASSLINQPQHFGDGTRLSIL.

The chain combines TRBV24-1 with TRBJ2-7; 10 bases match TRBD1. V was pared by 5 bases and J by 7 bases, with 13 bases of the junction left unmatched. The V gene's germline CDR1 is KGHDR and CDR2 SFDVKD. The CDR3 consists of 16 residues. CDR3 DNA: TGTGCCACCAGTGCCAATTCGGACAGGGGGACGAAAGAGCAGTACTTC. Protein sequence: CATSANSDRGTKEQYF.

This chain connects TRBV10-2 to TRBJ1-2; D is ambiguous. Germline V gene lookup returns CDR1 WSHSY and CDR2 SAAADI. V lost 4 bases to trimming and J lost 2 bases, with 5 bases between them. This CDR3 is 12 amino acids long. This CDR3 reads CASSGQNYGYTF. The CDR3 DNA reads TGCGCCAGCAGTGGTCAAAACTATGGCTACACCTTC.

The J gene is TRBJ1-3, the V gene TRBV2, with a tentative D call TRBD1 (5 bases). The germline V gene has CDR1 SNHLY and CDR2 FYNNEI. There are 17 residues in the CDR3. V lost 10 bases to trimming and J lost 0 bases, with 22 bases between them. The CDR3 loop reads CATNPNRDGNSGNTIYF. CDR3 nucleotide sequence: TGTGCCACCAACCCCAATAGGGACGGGAACTCTGGAAACACCATATATTTT.

The V gene is TRBV7-3, the J gene TRBJ2-7; TRBD2 matches 10 bases. The CDR3 covers 20 residues. Germline CDR1 reads SGHTA; CDR2 reads FQGTGA. Trimming removed 5 bases from V and 0 bases from J; junction bases left unmatched: 19. CDR3: CASSPRGSASGGLSSYEQYF. DNA for the CDR3: TGTGCCAGCAGCCCCCGGGGTTCTGCTAGCGGGGGCCTCAGCTCCTACGAGCAGTACTTC.

This chain uses TRBV6-5 with TRBJ2-7; the match to TRBD2 covers 8 bases. With V trimmed by 6 bases and J by 3 bases, 10 bases remained unmatched. The germline V gene encodes CDR1 MNHEY and CDR2 SVGAGI. The CDR3 totals 15 residues. CDR3 residues: CASSPWAGGYYEQYF. CDR3 DNA sequence: TGTGCCAGCAGCCCATGGGCGGGGGGTTACTACGAGCAGTACTTC.

V gene TRBV28 combines with J gene TRBJ2-7, with D possibly being TRBD2 (6 bases). CDR3 size: 15 residues. Germline V CDR1 and CDR2: MDHEN, SYDVKM. V was trimmed by 6 bases and J by 4 bases, leaving 19 bases between them. CDR3 in amino acids: CASSYRDLEAYEQYF. CDR3 nucleotide sequence: TGTGCCAGCAGCTACCGGGACTTGGAGGCTTACGAGCAGTACTTC.

The CDR3 loop reads CASSHSGGPYEQYF. For the CDR3, the DNA is TGTGCCAGCAGCCACTCGGGGGGACCCTACGAGCAGTACTTC. V gene TRBV3-1 (or the pseudogene TRBV3-2) combines with J gene TRBJ2-7, with 7 bases fitting TRBD2. J gave up 2 bases and V 3 bases, and 4 bases lay outside the gene matches. This CDR3 has 14 amino acids. Looked up from germline, CDR1 is LGHDT and CDR2 is YNNKEL (reference sequence).

This chain connects TRBV27 to TRBJ2-3, with 10 nucleotides matching TRBD2. Germline V gives CDR1 MNHEY, CDR2 SMNVEV (reference sequence). The CDR3 consists of 16 residues. V lost 6 bases, J lost 5 bases, and 11 bases stayed unmatched. This chain's CDR3 is CASSSPSGGAGDTQYF. CDR3 DNA: TGTGCCAGCAGCTCCCCCAGCGGGGGGGCCGGAGATACGCAGTATTTT.

The chain is built from TRBV5-4 and TRBJ2-7; no definite D call. V lost 0 bases and J lost 3, with 4 bases in between. This CDR3 is built from 12 residues. From germline, CDR1 is SGHNT and CDR2 YYREEE (reference sequence). CDR3 sequence: CASSLGNYEQYF. The CDR3, as DNA: TGTGCCAGCAGCTTGGGGAACTACGAGCAGTACTTC. Drawing the rest from reference TRBV5-4 and TRBJ2-7, the complete variable domain is ETGVTQSPTHLIKTRGQQVTLRCSSQSGHNTVSWYQQALGQGPQFIFQYYREEENGRGNFPPRFSGLQFPNYSSELNVNALELDDSALYLCASSLGNYEQYFGPGTRLTVT.

The V gene is TRBV7-8, the J gene TRBJ2-3, with D tentatively TRBD2 (6 bases). CDR3 length equals 15 residues. Trimming removed 2 bases at V and 2 bases at J, with 11 bases between. The germline gives CDR1 SGHVS, CDR2 FQNEAQ. CDR3 loop: CASSLRDSYTDTQYF. For the CDR3, the DNA is TGTGCCAGCAGCTTAAGGGACTCCTACACAGATACGCAGTATTTT. Filled out from reference TRBV7-8 and TRBJ2-3, the complete variable domain reads GAGVSQSPRYKVAKRGQDVALRCDPISGHVSLFWYQQALGQGPEFLTYFQNEAQLDKSGLPSDRFFAERPEGSVSTLKIQRTQQEDSAVYLCASSLRDSYTDTQYFGPGTRLTVL.

The chain employs TRBV30 and TRBJ2-5; no definite D call. The germline V gene has CDR1 GTSNPN and CDR2 SVGIG (reference sequence). The CDR3 totals 14 residues. Trimming left V 2 bases short and J 5 bases short, with 15 bases between. CDR3 in amino acids: CAWSKGNSGETQYF. As DNA, the CDR3 is TGTGCCTGGAGTAAAGGGAATTCGGGTGAGACCCAGTACTTC.

V usage is TRBV10-2 and J usage is TRBJ2-3; the D gene could be TRBD1 or TRBD2 (6 bases each). Germline values: CDR1 WSHSY, CDR2 SAAADI. Trimming pared 7 bases from V and 0 bases from J, leaving 14 bases between. This CDR3 spans 15 amino acids. CDR3 nucleotides: TGCGCCAGCACGGACTCGGGGGCTAGCACAGATACGCAGTATTTT. It translates to CASTDSGASTDTQYF.

V and J are TRBV14 and TRBJ2-7; D call uncertain. CDR3 size: 15 residues. CDR1 SGHDN and CDR2 FVKESK come from the germline V gene. V lost 4 bases and J lost 5, with 18 bases in between. This chain's CDR3 is CASSPALSSRDEQYF. For the CDR3, the DNA is TGTGCCAGCAGCCCAGCCCTTTCCTCTCGGGACGAGCAGTACTTC.

This clone was seen once. V and J are TRBV6-1 and TRBJ1-4; D is possibly TRBD1 (5 bases). Trimming pared 3 bases from V and 8 bases from J, leaving 10 bases between. The CDR3 has 13 amino acids. The germline V gene has CDR1 MNHNS and CDR2 SASEGT. DNA for the CDR3: TGTGCCAGCAGTGAGGACATGGACGAAAAACTGTTTTTT. Protein product: CASSEDMDEKLFF.

The V gene is TRBV5-4, the J gene TRBJ2-5, with D unresolved. CDR3 length: 13 amino acids. Trimming took off 3 bases at V and 2 bases at J, with 8 bases between the two ends. Germline V gene sequence: CDR1 SGHNT, CDR2 YYREEE (reference sequence). CDR3 protein: CASSYTPQETQYF. CDR3 coding DNA: TGTGCCAGCAGCTATACTCCTCAAGAGACCCAGTACTTC.